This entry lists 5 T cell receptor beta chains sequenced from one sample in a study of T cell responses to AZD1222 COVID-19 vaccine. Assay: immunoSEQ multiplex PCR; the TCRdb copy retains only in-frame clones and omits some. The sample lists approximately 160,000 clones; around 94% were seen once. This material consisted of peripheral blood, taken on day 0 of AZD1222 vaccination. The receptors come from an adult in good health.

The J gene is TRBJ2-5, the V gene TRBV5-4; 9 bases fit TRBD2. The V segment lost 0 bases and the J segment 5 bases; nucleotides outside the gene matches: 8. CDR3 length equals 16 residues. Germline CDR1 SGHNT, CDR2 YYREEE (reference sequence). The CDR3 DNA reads TGTGCCAGCAGCTTGGATGGCGGGGGGGCCAGGGAGACCCAGTACTTC. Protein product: CASSLDGGGARETQYF.

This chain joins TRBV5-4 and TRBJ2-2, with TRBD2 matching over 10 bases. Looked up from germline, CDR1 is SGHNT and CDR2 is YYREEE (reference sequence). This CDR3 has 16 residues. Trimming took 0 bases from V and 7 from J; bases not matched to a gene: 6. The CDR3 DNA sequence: TGTGCCAGCAGCTTGGACCAGCGGGGGGGCAACGGGGAGCTGTTTTTT. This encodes CASSLDQRGGNGELFF.

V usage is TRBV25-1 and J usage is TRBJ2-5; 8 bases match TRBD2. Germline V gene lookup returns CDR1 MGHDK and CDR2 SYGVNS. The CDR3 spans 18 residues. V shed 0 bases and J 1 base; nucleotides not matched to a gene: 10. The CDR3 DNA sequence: TGTGCCAGCAGTGAATACGGTAGCGGGGTGTTCCTCCAAGAGACCCAGTACTTC. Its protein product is CASSEYGSGVFLQETQYF.

Here the CDR3 DNA reads TGTGCCAGCAGCTCCGGGACAGGTTTGGAAAAACTGTTTTTT. Amino acids: CASSSGTGLEKLFF. The chain links TRBV7-9 to TRBJ1-4; 8 bases are shared with TRBD1. The trim removed 4 bases at V and 8 bases at J, leaving 6 bases unmatched. CDR3 length: 14 amino acids. The germline CDR1 and CDR2 sequences are SEHNR and FQNEAQ (reference sequence). The entire variable domain, with the rest obtained from reference TRBV7-9 and TRBJ1-4, is as follows: DTGVSQNPRHKITKRGQNVTFRCDPISEHNRLYWYRQTLGQGPEFLTYFQNEAQLEKSRLLSDRFSAERPKGSFSTLEIQRTEQGDSAMYLCASSSGTGLEKLFFGSGTQLSVL.

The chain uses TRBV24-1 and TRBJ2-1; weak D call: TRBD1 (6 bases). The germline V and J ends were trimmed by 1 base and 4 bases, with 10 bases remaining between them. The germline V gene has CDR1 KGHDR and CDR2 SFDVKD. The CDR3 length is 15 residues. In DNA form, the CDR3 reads TGTGCCACCAGTGATTTTGGGCAGGGGTACAATGAGCAGTTCTTC. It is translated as CATSDFGQGYNEQFF.